Shown below are 27 T cell receptor beta chains from a single sample sequenced in a study of immune evolution from preneoplasia to lung adenocarcinoma. TCRdb's table, derived via immunoSEQ multiplex PCR, lists solely in-frame clones and lacks some. The sample contains over 14,000 clones, approximately 81% of which appear only once. The sample taken for sequencing was FFPE minimally invasive lung adenocarcinoma tissue. These receptors all stem from a person between 70 and 80 years old with lung adenocarcinoma.

The chain couples TRBV7-9 to TRBJ2-1; no clear D gene. This CDR3 comprises 13 residues. V dropped 3 bases and J dropped 0 bases, with 3 bases sitting between them. Germline V gene data show CDR1 as SEHNR and CDR2 as FQNEAQ (reference sequence). The CDR3 here is CASSLGSYNEQFF. The DNA for the CDR3 is TGTGCCAGCAGCTTGGGCTCCTACAATGAGCAGTTCTTC.

This clone was detected once. This chain connects TRBV29-1 to TRBJ1-5; D not certain. Germline V gene lookup returns CDR1 SQVTM and CDR2 ANQGSEA. Trimming left V 4 bases short and J 3 bases short, with 13 bases between. CDR3 length equals 14 residues. Here the CDR3 reads CSVGLGGVNQPQHF. The CDR3 bases are TGCAGCGTTGGGTTAGGCGGGGTCAATCAGCCCCAGCATTTT.

This chain connects TRBV30 to TRBJ1-4, with 8 bases matching TRBD1. Germline CDR1 is GTSNPN and CDR2 is SVGIG (reference sequence). V trimming: 1 base; J trimming: 8 bases; junction bases outside the gene matches: 6. This CDR3 has 14 residues. CDR3 in DNA: TGTGCCTGGAGTGCCGGGACAGGAGAGGAAAAACTGTTTTTT. Translated, it gives CAWSAGTGEEKLFF.

The V call is TRBV21-1, the J call TRBJ1-2. TRBV21-1 is labeled a pseudogene. The CDR3 contains 14 residues. For the CDR3, the DNA is TGTGCCAGCAGCAAAGGGAGAGGGGTGTATGGCTACACCTTC. It yields the protein CASSKGRGVYGYTF.

This clone was detected only a few times. This chain links TRBV5-4 with TRBJ2-1, with 10 bases lining up with TRBD2. J gave up 12 bases and V 4 bases, and 13 bases lay outside the gene matches. The CDR3 contains 15 residues. Germline V lookup: CDR1 SGHNT, CDR2 YYREEE (reference sequence). Here the CDR3 reads CASSPGSTSGIGQFF. DNA of the CDR3: TGTGCCAGCAGCCCAGGAAGCACTAGCGGGATCGGGCAGTTCTTC.

This clone was observed a handful of times. The chain links TRBV28 to TRBJ1-2, with D uncertain. CDR1 and CDR2 from the germline V gene are MDHEN and SYDVKM. V lost 6 bases and J 5 bases, leaving 10 bases between the germline ends. The CDR3 loop spans 12 amino acids. The CDR3 nucleotides are TGTGCCAGCAGCCCAGAATTTTATGGCTACACCTTC. It specifies CASSPEFYGYTF.

This sequence joins TRBV20-1 and TRBJ2-3, with D perhaps TRBD2 (5 bases). The length of the CDR3 is 11 residues. Germline values: CDR1 DFQATT, CDR2 SNEGSKA (reference sequence). Trimming removed 0 bases at V and 11 bases at J, with 9 bases between. The CDR3: CSARDGKGQYF. As DNA, the CDR3 is TGCAGTGCTAGAGACGGGAAGGGGCAGTATTTT.

V and J are TRBV28 and TRBJ1-2, with 8 bases that match TRBD1. V trimming: 6 bases; J trimming: 10 bases; junction bases outside the gene matches: 10. CDR3 size: 13 residues. CDR1 and CDR2 (germline): MDHEN, SYDVKM. The DNA of the CDR3 is TGTGCCAGCAGAAGGCAGGGGGCTCCCTACTACACCTTC. Its translation is CASRRQGAPYYTF.

V gene TRBV19 combines with J gene TRBJ1-5; D may be TRBD1 (5 bases). The CDR3 runs to 12 residues. V was shortened by 9 bases and J by 4 bases, with 10 bases between the two germline ends. CDR1 LNHDA and CDR2 SQIVND come from the germline V gene (reference sequence). The CDR3 spells CASGHTNQPQHF. In nucleotides, the CDR3 is TGTGCCAGCGGACATACTAATCAGCCCCAGCATTTT.

The table lists this clone with a count of one. This chain links TRBV7-8 with TRBJ2-7, with 11 bases aligning to TRBD1. CDR1 and CDR2 from the germline V gene are SGHVS and FQNEAQ. V lost 3 bases to trimming and J lost 3 bases; unmatched junction nucleotides: 7. The CDR3 sequence is 16 residues long. CDR3 loop: CASSLATGTGGYEQYF. The CDR3, as DNA: TGTGCCAGCAGCTTGGCAACTGGGACAGGGGGCTACGAGCAGTACTTC.

The chain employs TRBV7-8 and TRBJ1-4; D gene uncertain. In germline, CDR1 is SGHVS, CDR2 FQNEAQ. The V end was cut by 6 bases, the J end by 5 bases, with 10 bases between. The CDR3 length is 13 residues. CDR3 DNA sequence: TGTGCCAGCAGTGAACAGTTAAATGAAAAACTGTTTTTT. Its protein product is CASSEQLNEKLFF.

The chain carries TRBV19 and TRBJ1-1; maybe TRBD1 (5 bases). CDR1 and CDR2 (germline): LNHDA, SQIVND (reference sequence). The germline V and J ends were trimmed by 5 bases and 10 bases, with 20 bases remaining between them. The CDR3 spans 14 residues. The CDR3 loop is CASSLAGALVRAFF. The CDR3 bases are TGTGCCAGTAGTCTCGCCGGGGCCCTCGTACGAGCTTTCTTT.

The V and J genes are TRBV7-9 and TRBJ2-2; 7 positions agree with TRBD1. This CDR3 contains 15 residues. Per the germline V gene, CDR1 is SEHNR and CDR2 is FQNEAQ (reference sequence). CDR3 residues: CAAGRGQMNTGELFF. As DNA, the CDR3 is TGTGCAGCTGGACGGGGACAGATGAACACCGGGGAGCTGTTTTTT.

The rearrangement links TRBV7-8 to TRBJ1-2; D possibly corresponds to TRBD1 (5 bases). CDR3 length: 13 residues. Deletions cut 5 bases from V and 4 bases from J, with 11 bases between. Germline assignment: CDR1 SGHVS and CDR2 FQNEAQ. The CDR3 sequence: CASSTTASYGYTF. The DNA for the CDR3 is TGTGCCAGCAGCACGACAGCGAGCTATGGCTACACCTTC.

CDR3 nucleotide sequence: TGTGCCAGCAGTTACTTCCAAGGACCGGCCGAGCAGTACTTC. This encodes CASSYFQGPAEQYF. The rearrangement joins TRBV6-5 to TRBJ2-7; D is ambiguous. The CDR3 length is 14 residues. V was shortened by 1 base and J by 6 bases, with 13 bases between the two germline ends. In germline, CDR1 is MNHEY, CDR2 SVGAGI.

The chain combines TRBV5-1 with TRBJ1-1, with a possible D match to TRBD1 (5 bases). The germline V gene encodes CDR1 SGHRS and CDR2 YFSETQ. V was shortened by 5 bases and J by 5 bases, with 13 bases between the two germline ends. The CDR3 consists of 13 residues. CDR3 nucleotide sequence: TGCGCCAGCAGGGCCGATCGGGGGACTGAAGCTTTCTTT. This encodes CASRADRGTEAFF.

This sequence joins TRBV7-9 and TRBJ2-5, with 10 bases lining up with TRBD2. This CDR3 has 16 amino acids. Germline values: CDR1 SEHNR, CDR2 FQNEAQ (reference sequence). V shed 3 bases, J shed 5 bases, and the junction held 9 bases outside the gene matches. The CDR3 loop reads CASSFSQRAGGETQYF. CDR3 DNA sequence: TGTGCCAGCAGCTTCTCTCAGAGAGCGGGGGGGGAGACCCAGTACTTC.

This clone was seen a single time. V and J are TRBV13 and TRBJ2-3; 8 bases map to TRBD2. The CDR3 loop spans 14 amino acids. Per germline, CDR1 PRHDT and CDR2 FYEKMQ (reference sequence). V was clipped by 8 bases and J by 4 bases; unmatched bases: 8. The CDR3 here is CASAREGPADTQYF. The CDR3 DNA follows: TGTGCCAGCGCCCGGGAGGGCCCCGCAGATACGCAGTATTTT.

In its sample, this clone was seen a few times. V and J are TRBV4-1 and TRBJ1-3; possibly TRBD1 for D (6 bases). This CDR3 has 16 residues. Trimming pared 0 bases from V and 0 bases from J, leaving 9 bases between. Germline V gene lookup returns CDR1 MGHRA and CDR2 YSYEKL. CDR3 amino acids: CASSQDGGLSGNTIYF. Written as DNA, the CDR3 is TGCGCCAGCAGCCAAGATGGGGGCCTCTCTGGAAACACCATATATTTT.

This clone was detected once. The chain couples TRBV25-1 to TRBJ2-4; possibly TRBD1 for D (6 bases). The germline V gene has CDR1 MGHDK and CDR2 SYGVNS. V dropped 1 base and J dropped 1 base, with 17 bases sitting between them. CDR3 length equals 18 residues. The CDR3 is CASSEWPEQGKAKNIQYF. DNA for the CDR3: TGTGCCAGCAGTGAATGGCCGGAACAGGGAAAGGCCAAAAACATTCAGTACTTC.

The CDR3, as DNA: TGCAGCGTTCGGGACAAGAGTAATGAAAAACTGTTTTTT. Protein product: CSVRDKSNEKLFF. This sequence joins TRBV29-1 and TRBJ1-4; a weak D match, TRBD1 (6 bases). The CDR3 runs 13 residues. Germline values: CDR1 SQVTM, CDR2 ANQGSEA. V lost 5 bases and J lost 4, with 11 bases in between.

This clone was counted between two and nine times. The chain uses TRBV5-1 and TRBJ1-1; 8 bases are a match to TRBD1. Per the germline V gene, CDR1 is SGHRS and CDR2 is YFSETQ. Trimming at V came to 5 bases and at J to 6 bases, leaving 9 bases not matched to a gene. CDR3 length equals 14 residues. In DNA, the CDR3 is TGCGCCAGCAGTGAGGACAGGGTTGGTCCTGAAGCTTTCTTT. Protein product: CASSEDRVGPEAFF. The complete variable domain, with remaining parts taken from reference TRBV5-1 and TRBJ1-1, reads KAGVTQTPRYLIKTRGQQVTLSCSPISGHRSVSWYQQTPGQGLQFLFEYFSETQRNKGNFPGRFSGRQFSNSRSEMNVSTLELGDSALYLCASSEDRVGPEAFFGQGTRLTVV.

The chain links TRBV29-1 to TRBJ1-5; the D is unclear. The CDR3 covers 12 residues. In germline, CDR1 is SQVTM, CDR2 ANQGSEA. V was cut by 4 bases and J by 2 bases, with 6 bases left in between. This CDR3 is CSVADGNQPQHF. DNA for the CDR3: TGCAGCGTTGCCGACGGCAATCAGCCCCAGCATTTT.

V usage is TRBV7-3 and J usage is TRBJ2-7; D assignment may be TRBD1 or TRBD2 (5 bases each). There are 15 residues in the CDR3. V was cut by 2 bases and J by 0 bases, with 11 bases left in between. In germline, CDR1 is SGHTA, CDR2 FQGTGA. The CDR3, as DNA: TGTGCCAGCAGCTTAGGGGGTTCAAGCTCCTACGAGCAGTACTTC. Translating it yields CASSLGGSSSYEQYF.

The chain has TRBV7-9 and TRBJ1-6; D ambiguous. The germline CDR1 and CDR2 sequences are SEHNR and FQNEAQ (reference sequence). The CDR3 length is 14 residues. The V end was cut by 0 bases, the J end by 7 bases, with 7 bases between. CDR3 residues: CASSLAGVNSPLHF. CDR3 DNA sequence: TGTGCCAGCAGCTTAGCTGGGGTGAATTCACCCCTCCACTTT.

The rearrangement joins TRBV5-1 to TRBJ1-6; D perhaps matches TRBD1 (6 bases). Germline CDR1 SGHRS, CDR2 YFSETQ. This CDR3 has 14 amino acids. Trimming removed 0 bases at V and 7 bases at J, with 8 bases between. CDR3 loop: CASSLAQGNSPLHF. The CDR3 nucleotides are TGCGCCAGCAGCTTGGCCCAGGGGAATTCACCCCTCCACTTT.

This rearrangement joins TRBV7-8 to TRBJ2-5, with 7 bases matching TRBD2. The trim removed 0 bases at V and 5 bases at J, leaving 3 bases unmatched. The CDR3 totals 14 residues. Germline V gene lookup returns CDR1 SGHVS and CDR2 FQNEAQ. The CDR3 is CASSLAGGWETQYF. Written as DNA, the CDR3 is TGTGCCAGCAGCTTAGCGGGGGGGTGGGAGACCCAGTACTTC.